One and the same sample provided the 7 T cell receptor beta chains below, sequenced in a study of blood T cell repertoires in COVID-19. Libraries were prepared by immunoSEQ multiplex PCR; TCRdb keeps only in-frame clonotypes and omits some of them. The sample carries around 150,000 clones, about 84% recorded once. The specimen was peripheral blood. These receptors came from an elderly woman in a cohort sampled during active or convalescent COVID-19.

The CDR3 bases are TGTGCCAGCAGCCTTAGAGGGGGCGTTGGCTACACCTTC. It codes for CASSLRGGVGYTF. The V call is TRBV28, the J call TRBJ1-2, with 7 bases aligning to TRBD1. This CDR3 region has 13 residues. Germline CDR1 MDHEN, CDR2 SYDVKM. V gave up 6 bases and J gave up 7 bases; unmatched junction bases: 8.

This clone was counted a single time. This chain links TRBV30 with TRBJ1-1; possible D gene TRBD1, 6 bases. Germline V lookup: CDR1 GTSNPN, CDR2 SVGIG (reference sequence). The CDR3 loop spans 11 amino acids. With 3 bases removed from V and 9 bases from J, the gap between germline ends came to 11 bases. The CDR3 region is CAWRVTGKAFF. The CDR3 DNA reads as TGTGCCTGGAGAGTTACAGGGAAAGCTTTCTTT.

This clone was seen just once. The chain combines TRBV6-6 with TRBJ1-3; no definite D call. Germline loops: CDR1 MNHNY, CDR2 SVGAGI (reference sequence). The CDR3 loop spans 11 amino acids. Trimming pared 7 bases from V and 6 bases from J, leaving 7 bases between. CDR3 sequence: CASMRENTIYF. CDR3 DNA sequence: TGTGCCAGCATGAGGGAAAACACCATATATTTT.

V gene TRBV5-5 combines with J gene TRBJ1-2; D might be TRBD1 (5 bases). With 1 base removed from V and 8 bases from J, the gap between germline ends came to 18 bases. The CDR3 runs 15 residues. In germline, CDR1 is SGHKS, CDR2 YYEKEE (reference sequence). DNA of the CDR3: TGTGCCAGCAGCTTGCCCCCCCAGGGCGTTTCGGGCTACACCTTC. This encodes CASSLPPQGVSGYTF.

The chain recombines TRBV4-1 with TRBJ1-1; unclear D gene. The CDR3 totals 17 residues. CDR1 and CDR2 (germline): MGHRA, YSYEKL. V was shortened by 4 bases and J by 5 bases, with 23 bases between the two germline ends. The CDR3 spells CASSPGRGFGILTEAFF. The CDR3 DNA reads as TGCGCCAGCAGCCCCGGGAGAGGGTTCGGTATATTGACTGAAGCTTTCTTT.

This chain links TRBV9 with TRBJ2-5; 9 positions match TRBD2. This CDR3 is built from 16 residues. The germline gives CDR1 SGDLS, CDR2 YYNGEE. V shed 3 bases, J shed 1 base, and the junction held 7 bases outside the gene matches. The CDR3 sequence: CASSATGTSPQETQYF. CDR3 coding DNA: TGTGCCAGCAGCGCCACCGGGACTAGCCCCCAAGAGACCCAGTACTTC. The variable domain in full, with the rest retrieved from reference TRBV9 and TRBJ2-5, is DSGVTQTPKHLITATGQRVTLRCSPRSGDLSVYWYQQSLDQGLQFLIQYYNGEERAKGNILERFSAQQFPDLHSELNLSSLELGDSALYFCASSATGTSPQETQYFGPGTRLLVL.

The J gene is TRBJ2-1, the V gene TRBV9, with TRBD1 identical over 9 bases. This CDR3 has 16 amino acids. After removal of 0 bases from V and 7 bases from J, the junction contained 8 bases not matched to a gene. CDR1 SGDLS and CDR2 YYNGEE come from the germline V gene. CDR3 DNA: TGTGCCAGCAGCGTAGCTAACACAGGGGGCTCAAATGAGCAGTTCTTC. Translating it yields CASSVANTGGSNEQFF.